This T cell receptor (beta chain) emerged from a study of identical twins. In TCRdb, the 5' RACE reads were re-called with MiXCR into one record per CDR3 protein. Of 200,000 to 250,000 distinct CDR3 sequences listed, about 12% were seen once; the top ten hold approximately 4%. Looked up from germline, CDR1 is SGHVS and CDR2 is FQNEAQ. The V gene end was trimmed by 5 bases and the J gene end by 4 bases; junction bases not matched to a gene: 6. There are 14 residues in the CDR3. This same sample was also part of a study on yellow fever vaccine responses in identical twins.

The V and J genes are TRBV7-8 and TRBJ2-7; TRBD1 agrees at 9 bases. The sequenced material came from memory (CD45RO+) T cells sorted from blood. The origin of this receptor is a woman aged 18-29 years in good health. In DNA form, the CDR3 reads TGTGCCAGCAGCCAGACAGGGGGTTTTTACGAGCAGTACTTC. It is translated as CASSQTGGFYEQYF. Using reference TRBV7-8 and TRBJ2-7 for the parts outside the CDR3, the full variable domain is GAGVSQSPRYKVAKRGQDVALRCDPISGHVSLFWYQQALGQGPEFLTYFQNEAQLDKSGLPSDRFFAERPEGSVSTLKIQRTQQEDSAVYLCASSQTGGFYEQYFGPGTRLTVT.